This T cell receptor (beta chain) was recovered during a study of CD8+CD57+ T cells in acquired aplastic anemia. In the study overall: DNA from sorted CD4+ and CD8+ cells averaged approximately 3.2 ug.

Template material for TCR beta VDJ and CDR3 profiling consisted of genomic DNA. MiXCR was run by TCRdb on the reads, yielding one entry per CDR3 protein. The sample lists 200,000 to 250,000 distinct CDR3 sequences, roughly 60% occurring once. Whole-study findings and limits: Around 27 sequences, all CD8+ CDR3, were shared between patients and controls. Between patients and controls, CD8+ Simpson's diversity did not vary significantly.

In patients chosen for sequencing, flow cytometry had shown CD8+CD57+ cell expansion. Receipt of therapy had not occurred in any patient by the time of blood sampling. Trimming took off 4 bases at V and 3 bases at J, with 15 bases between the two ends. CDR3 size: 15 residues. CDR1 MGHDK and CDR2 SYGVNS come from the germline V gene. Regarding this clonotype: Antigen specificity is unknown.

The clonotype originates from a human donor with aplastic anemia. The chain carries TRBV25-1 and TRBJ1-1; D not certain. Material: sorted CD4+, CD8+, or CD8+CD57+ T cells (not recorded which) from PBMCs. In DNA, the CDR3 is TGTGCCAGCAGTGTCTCGGCGAGGGCTGACACTGAAGCTTTCTTT. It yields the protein CASSVSARADTEAFF.